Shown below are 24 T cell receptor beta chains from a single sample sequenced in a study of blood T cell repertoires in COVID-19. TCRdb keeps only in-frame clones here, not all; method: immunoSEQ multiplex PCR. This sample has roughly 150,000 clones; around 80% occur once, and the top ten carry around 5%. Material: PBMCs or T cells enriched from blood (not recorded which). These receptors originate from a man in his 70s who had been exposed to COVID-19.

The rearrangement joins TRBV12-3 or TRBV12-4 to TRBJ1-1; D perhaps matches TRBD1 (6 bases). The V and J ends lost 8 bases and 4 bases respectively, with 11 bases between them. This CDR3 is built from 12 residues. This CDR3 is CASVQGSTEAFF. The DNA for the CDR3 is TGTGCCAGCGTTCAGGGGAGCACTGAAGCTTTCTTT.

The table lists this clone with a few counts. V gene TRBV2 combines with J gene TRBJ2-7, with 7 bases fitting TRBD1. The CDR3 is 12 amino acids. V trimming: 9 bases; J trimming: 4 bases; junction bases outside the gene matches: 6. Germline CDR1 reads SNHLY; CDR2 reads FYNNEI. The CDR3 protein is CARPRGRYEQYF. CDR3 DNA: TGTGCCAGACCGAGGGGGCGATACGAGCAGTACTTC.

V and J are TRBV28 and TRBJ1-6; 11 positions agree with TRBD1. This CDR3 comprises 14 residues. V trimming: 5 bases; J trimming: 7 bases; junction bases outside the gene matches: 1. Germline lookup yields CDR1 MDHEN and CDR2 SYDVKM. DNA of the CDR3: TGTGCCAGCAGTGGACAGGGGGCCAATTCACCCCTCCACTTT. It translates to CASSGQGANSPLHF.

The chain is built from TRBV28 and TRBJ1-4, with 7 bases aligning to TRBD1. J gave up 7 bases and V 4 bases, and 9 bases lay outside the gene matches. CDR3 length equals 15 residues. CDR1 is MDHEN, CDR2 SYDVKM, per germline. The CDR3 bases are TGTGCCAGCAGTTCGACAGGGACTGCTTTTGAAAAACTGTTTTTT. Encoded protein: CASSSTGTAFEKLFF.

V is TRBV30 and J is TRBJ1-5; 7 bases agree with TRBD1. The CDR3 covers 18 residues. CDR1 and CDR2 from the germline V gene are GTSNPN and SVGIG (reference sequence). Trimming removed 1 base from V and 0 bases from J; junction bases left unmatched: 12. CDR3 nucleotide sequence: TGTGCCTGGAGTGACACTATACAGGGGATTTATAGCAATCAGCCCCAGCATTTT. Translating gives CAWSDTIQGIYSNQPQHF.

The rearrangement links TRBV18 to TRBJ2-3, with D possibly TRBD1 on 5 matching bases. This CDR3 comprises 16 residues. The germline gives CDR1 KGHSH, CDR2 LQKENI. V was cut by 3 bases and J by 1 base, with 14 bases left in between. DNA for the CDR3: TGTGCCAGCTCACCTCAGGGTCCAGTCGGCACAGATACGCAGTATTTT. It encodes CASSPQGPVGTDTQYF.

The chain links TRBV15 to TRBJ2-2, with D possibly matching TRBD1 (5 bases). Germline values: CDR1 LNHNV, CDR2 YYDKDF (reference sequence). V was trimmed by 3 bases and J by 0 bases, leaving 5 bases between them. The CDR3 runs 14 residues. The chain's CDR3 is CATSRTANTGELFF. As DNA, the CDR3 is TGTGCCACCAGCAGGACAGCGAACACCGGGGAGCTGTTTTTT.

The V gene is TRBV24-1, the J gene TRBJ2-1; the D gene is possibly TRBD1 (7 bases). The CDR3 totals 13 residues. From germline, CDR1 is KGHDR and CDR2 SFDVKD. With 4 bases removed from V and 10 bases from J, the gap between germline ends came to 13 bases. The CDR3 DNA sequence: TGTGCCACCAGTGAGTCACAGGGGAGGGAGCAGTTCTTC. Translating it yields CATSESQGREQFF.

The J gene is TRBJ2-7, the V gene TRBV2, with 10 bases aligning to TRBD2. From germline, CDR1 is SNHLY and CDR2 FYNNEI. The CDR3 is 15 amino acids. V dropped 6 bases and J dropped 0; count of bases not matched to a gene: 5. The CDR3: CASRLAGGSSYEQYF. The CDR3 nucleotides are TGTGCCAGCAGATTAGCGGGAGGTAGCTCCTACGAGCAGTACTTC. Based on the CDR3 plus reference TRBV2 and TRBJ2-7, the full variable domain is EPEVTQTPSHQVTQMGQEVILRCVPISNHLYFYWYRQILGQKVEFLVSFYNNEISEKSEIFDDQFSVERPDGSNFTLKIRSTKLEDSAMYFCASRLAGGSSYEQYFGPGTRLTVT.

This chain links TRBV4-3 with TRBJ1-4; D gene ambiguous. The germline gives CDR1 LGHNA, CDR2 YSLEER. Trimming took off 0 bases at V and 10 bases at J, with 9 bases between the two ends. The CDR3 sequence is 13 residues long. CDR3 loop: CASSQDGGRKLFF. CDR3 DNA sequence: TGCGCCAGCAGCCAAGATGGAGGCCGAAAACTGTTTTTT.

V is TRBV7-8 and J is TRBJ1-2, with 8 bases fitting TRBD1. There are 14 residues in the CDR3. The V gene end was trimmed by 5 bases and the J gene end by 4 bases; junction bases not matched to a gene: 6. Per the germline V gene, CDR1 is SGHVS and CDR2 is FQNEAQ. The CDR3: CASSGRQGTYGYTF. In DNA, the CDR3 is TGTGCCAGCAGCGGAAGACAGGGGACCTATGGCTACACCTTC.

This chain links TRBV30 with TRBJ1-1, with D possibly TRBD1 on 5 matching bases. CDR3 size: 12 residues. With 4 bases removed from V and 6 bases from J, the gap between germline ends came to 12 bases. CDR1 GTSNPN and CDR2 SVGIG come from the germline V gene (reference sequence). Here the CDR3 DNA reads TGTGCCTGGACAGGGTTTGGGGCTGAAGCTTTCTTT. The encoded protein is CAWTGFGAEAFF.

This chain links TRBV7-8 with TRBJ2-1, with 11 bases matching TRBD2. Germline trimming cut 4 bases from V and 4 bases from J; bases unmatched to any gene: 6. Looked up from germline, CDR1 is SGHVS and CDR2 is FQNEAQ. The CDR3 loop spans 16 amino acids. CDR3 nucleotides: TGTGCCAGCAGCTCCCCGAGGACTAGCGGGTACAATGAGCAGTTCTTC. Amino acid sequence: CASSSPRTSGYNEQFF.

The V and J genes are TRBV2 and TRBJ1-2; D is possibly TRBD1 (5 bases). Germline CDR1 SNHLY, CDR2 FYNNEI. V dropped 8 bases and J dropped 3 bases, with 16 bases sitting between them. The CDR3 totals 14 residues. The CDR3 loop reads CASVRRGSDYGYTF. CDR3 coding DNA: TGTGCCAGCGTGAGGAGGGGATCCGACTATGGCTACACCTTC.

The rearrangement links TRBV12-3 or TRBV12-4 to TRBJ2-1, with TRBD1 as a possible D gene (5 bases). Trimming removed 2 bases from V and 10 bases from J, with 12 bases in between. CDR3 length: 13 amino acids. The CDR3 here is CASSLPGYGEQFF. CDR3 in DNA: TGTGCCAGCAGTTTACCAGGGTACGGCGAGCAGTTCTTC.

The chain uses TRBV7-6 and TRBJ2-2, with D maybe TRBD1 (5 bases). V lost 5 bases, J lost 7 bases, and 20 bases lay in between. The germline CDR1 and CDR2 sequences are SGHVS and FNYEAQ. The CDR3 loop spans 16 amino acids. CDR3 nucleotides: TGTGCCAGCAGCCGGACATCCCGGGCAAGAGACGGGGAGCTGTTTTTT. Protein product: CASSRTSRARDGELFF.

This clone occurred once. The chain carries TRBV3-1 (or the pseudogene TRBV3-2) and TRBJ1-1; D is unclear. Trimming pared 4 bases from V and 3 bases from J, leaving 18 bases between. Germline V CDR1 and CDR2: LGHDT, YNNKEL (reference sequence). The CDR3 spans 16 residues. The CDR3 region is CASSPRKGRRDTEAFF. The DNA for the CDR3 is TGTGCCAGCAGCCCCCGGAAGGGTCGGAGGGACACTGAAGCTTTCTTT.

DNA for the CDR3: TGTGCCAGCAGTGAAAGGACAGGGGGCAATCAGCCCCAGCATTTT. It is translated as CASSERTGGNQPQHF. This chain joins TRBV2 and TRBJ1-5; 9 bases fit TRBD1. The CDR3 is made up of 15 amino acids. With V trimmed by 2 bases and J by 2 bases, 1 base remained unmatched. Per the germline V gene, CDR1 is SNHLY and CDR2 is FYNNEI.

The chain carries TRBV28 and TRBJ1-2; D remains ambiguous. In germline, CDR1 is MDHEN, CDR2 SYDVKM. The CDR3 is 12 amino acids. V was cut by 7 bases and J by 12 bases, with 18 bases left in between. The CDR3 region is CASTRLGGEHTF. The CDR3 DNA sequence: TGTGCCAGCACCCGCCTTGGCGGGGAGCACACCTTC.

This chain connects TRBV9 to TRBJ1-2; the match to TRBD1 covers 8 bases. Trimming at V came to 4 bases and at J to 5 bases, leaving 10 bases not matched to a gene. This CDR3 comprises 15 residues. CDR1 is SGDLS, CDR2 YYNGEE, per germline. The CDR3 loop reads CASSLRTGTSYGYTF. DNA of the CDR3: TGTGCCAGCAGCCTACGGACAGGGACAAGTTATGGCTACACCTTC.

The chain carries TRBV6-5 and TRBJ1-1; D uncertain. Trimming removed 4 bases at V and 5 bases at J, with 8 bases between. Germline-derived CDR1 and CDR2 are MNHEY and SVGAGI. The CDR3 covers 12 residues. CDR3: CASSLGRTEAFF. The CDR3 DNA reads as TGTGCCAGCAGTTTGGGGAGAACTGAAGCTTTCTTT.

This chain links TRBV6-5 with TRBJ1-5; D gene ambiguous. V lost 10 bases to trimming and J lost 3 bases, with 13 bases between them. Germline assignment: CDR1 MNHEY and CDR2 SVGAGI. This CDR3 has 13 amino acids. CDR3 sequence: CAILAGYNQPQHF. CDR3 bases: TGTGCCATCCTGGCGGGGTACAATCAGCCCCAGCATTTT.

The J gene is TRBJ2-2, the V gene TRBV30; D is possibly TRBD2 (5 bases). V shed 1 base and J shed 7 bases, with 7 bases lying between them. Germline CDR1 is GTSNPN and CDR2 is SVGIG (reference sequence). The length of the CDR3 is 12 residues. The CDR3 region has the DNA TGTGCCTGGAGTGAGGCGGGCGGGGAGCTGTTTTTT. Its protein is CAWSEAGGELFF.

As DNA, the CDR3 is TGTGCCAGCTCATCGCGGGTTGGTGACTATGGCTACACCTTC. It codes for CASSSRVGDYGYTF. The rearrangement uses TRBV18 and TRBJ1-2; no reliable D call. Germline CDR1 KGHSH, CDR2 LQKENI. The CDR3 covers 14 residues. Trimming shortened V by 5 bases and J by 3 bases, and 13 bases separated the two germline ends.